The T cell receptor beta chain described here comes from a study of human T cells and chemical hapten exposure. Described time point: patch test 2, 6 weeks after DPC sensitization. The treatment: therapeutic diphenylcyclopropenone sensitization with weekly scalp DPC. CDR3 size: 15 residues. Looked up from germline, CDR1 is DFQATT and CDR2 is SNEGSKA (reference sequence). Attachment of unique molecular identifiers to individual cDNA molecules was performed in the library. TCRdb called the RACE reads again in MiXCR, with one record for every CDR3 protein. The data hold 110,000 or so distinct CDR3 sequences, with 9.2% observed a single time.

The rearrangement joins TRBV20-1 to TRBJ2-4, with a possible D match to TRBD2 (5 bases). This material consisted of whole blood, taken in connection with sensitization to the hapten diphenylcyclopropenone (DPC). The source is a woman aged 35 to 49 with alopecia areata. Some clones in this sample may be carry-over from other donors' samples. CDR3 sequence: CSGRAERLAKNIQYF. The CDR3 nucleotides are TGCAGCGGGCGGGCAGAAAGACTAGCCAAAAACATTCAGTACTTC.